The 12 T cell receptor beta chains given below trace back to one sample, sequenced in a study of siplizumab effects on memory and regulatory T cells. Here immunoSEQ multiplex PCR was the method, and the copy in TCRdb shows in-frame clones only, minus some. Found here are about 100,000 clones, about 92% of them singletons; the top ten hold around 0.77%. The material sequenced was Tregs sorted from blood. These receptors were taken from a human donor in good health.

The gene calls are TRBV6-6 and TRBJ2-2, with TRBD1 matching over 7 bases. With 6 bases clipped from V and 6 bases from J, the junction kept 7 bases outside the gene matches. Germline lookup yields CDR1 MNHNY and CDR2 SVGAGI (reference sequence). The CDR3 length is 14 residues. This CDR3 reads CASSRPQGAGELFF. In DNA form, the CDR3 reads TGTGCCAGCAGCCGACCCCAGGGGGCCGGGGAGCTGTTTTTT.

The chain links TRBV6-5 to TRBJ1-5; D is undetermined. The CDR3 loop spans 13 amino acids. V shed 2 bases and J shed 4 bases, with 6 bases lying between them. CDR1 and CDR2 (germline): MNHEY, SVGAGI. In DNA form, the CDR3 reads TGTGCCAGCAGTTACAAAGGGAATCAGCCCCAGCATTTT. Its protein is CASSYKGNQPQHF.

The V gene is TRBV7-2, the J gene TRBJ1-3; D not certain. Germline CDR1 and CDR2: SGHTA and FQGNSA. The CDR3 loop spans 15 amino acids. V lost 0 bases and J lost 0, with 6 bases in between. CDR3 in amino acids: CASSLAWASGNTIYF. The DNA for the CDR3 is TGTGCCAGCAGCTTAGCTTGGGCCTCTGGAAACACCATATATTTT.

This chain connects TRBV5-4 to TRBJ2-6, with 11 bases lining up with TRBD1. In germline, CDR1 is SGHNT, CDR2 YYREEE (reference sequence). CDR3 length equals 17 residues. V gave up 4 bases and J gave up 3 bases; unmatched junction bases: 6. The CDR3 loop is CASSPDRGRLGANVLTF. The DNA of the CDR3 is TGTGCCAGCAGCCCGGACAGGGGGCGCCTTGGGGCCAACGTCCTGACTTTC.

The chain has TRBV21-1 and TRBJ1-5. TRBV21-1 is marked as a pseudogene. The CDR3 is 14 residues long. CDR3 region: CASSKFIGDQPQHF. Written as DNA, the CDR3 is TGTGCCAGCAGCAAATTTATCGGAGATCAGCCCCAGCATTTT.

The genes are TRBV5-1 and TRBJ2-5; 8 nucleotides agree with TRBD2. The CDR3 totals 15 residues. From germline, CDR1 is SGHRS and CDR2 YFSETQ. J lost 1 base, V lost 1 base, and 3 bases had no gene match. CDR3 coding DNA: TGCGCCAGCAGCTTGTTAGCGGGGACCCAAGAGACCCAGTACTTC. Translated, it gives CASSLLAGTQETQYF.

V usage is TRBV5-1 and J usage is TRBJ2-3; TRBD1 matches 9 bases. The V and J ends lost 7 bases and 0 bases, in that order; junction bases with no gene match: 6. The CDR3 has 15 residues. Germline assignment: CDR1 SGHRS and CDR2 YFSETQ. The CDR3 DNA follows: TGCGCCAGCTCAACAGGGGGCTCAAGCACAGATACGCAGTATTTT. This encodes CASSTGGSSTDTQYF. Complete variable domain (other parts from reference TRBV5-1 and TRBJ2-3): KAGVTQTPRYLIKTRGQQVTLSCSPISGHRSVSWYQQTPGQGLQFLFEYFSETQRNKGNFPGRFSGRQFSNSRSEMNVSTLELGDSALYLCASSTGGSSTDTQYFGPGTRLTVL.

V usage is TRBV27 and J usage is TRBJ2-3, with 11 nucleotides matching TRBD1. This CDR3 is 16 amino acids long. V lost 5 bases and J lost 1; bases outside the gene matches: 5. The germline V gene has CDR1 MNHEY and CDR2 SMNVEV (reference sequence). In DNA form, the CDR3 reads TGTGCCAGCAGTCCCAGGACAGGGGGCGGCACAGATACGCAGTATTTT. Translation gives CASSPRTGGGTDTQYF.

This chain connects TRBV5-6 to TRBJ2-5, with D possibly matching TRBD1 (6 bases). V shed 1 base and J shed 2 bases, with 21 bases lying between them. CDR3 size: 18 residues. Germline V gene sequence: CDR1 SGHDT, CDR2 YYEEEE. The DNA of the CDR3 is TGTGCCAGCAGCTTGTTAGTATCGGGGCAGGGGATACAAGAGACCCAGTACTTC. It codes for CASSLLVSGQGIQETQYF.

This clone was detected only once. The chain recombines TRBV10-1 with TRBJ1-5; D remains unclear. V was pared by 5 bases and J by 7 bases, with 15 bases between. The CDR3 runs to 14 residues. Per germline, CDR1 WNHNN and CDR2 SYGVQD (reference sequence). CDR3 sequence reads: CASSLRQPRQPQHF. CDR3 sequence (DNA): TGCGCCAGCAGTCTAAGACAACCCCGGCAGCCCCAGCATTTT.

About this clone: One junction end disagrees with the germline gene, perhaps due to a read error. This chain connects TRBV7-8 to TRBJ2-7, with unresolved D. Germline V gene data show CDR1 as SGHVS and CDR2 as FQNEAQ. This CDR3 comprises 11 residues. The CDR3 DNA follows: TGTGCCAGCAGCTTAGATTGGCGTCGCTCCTTC. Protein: CASSLDWRRSF.

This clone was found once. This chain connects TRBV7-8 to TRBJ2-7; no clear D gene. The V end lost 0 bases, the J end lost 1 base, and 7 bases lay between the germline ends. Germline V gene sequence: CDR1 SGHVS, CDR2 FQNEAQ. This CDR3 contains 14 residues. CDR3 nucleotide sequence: TGTGCCAGCAGCTTAGCAGGGTGGTCCTACGAGCAGTACTTC. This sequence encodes CASSLAGWSYEQYF. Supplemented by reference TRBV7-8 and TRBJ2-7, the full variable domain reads GAGVSQSPRYKVAKRGQDVALRCDPISGHVSLFWYQQALGQGPEFLTYFQNEAQLDKSGLPSDRFFAERPEGSVSTLKIQRTQQEDSAVYLCASSLAGWSYEQYFGPGTRLTVT.